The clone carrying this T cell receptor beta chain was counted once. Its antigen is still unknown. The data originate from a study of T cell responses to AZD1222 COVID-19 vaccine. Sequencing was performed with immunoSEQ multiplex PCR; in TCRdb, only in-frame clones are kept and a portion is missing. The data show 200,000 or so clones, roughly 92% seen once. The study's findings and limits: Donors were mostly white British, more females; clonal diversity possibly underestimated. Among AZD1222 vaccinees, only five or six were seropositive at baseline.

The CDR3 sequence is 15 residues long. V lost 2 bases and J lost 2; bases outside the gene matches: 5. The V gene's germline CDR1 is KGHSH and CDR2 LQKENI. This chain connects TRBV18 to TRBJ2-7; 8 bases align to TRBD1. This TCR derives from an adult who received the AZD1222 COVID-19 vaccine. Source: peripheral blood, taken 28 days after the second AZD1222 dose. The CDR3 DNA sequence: TGTGCCAGCTCACCAAGTACAGGGGGACCCTACGAGCAGTACTTC. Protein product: CASSPSTGGPYEQYF.